This T cell receptor beta chain stems from a study of T cells after posttransplantation cyclophosphamide. The assay was immunoSEQ multiplex PCR, and TCRdb's table has in-frame clones only and misses some. The table shows about 32,000 clones, with about 91% occurring only once. Study-wide findings and caveats: Donor CD8+ memory clones often dominated recipient blood repertoires at later times. Blood and skin or GI T cell repertoires showed limited TRB overlap.

V shed 4 bases, J shed 0 bases, and the junction held 4 bases outside the gene matches. Germline lookup yields CDR1 SGHDN and CDR2 FVKESK. This CDR3 has 16 residues. Remarks on this clone: No antigen is known for it.

Cells defined as naive were viable CD3+CD4+ or CD3+CD8+ and CCR7+CD45RA+CD45RO-CD95-CD27+CD28+. What was sequenced was naive CD4+ T cells sorted from blood. The receptor was isolated from a man under 40 in good health and a related stem cell transplant donor. The V and J genes are TRBV14 and TRBJ2-1, with 9 bases aligning to TRBD2. CDR3 in amino acids: CASSLSGGVSYNEQFF. The CDR3, as DNA: TGTGCCAGCAGCCTTAGCGGGGGCGTCTCCTACAATGAGCAGTTCTTC. Complete variable domain (other parts from reference TRBV14 and TRBJ2-1): EAGVTQFPSHSVIEKGQTVTLRCDPISGHDNLYWYRRVMGKEIKFLLHFVKESKQDESGMPNNRFLAERTGGTYSTLKVQPAELEDSGVYFCASSLSGGVSYNEQFFGPGTRLTVL.